This is a list of T cell receptor beta chains from one sample in a study of cytomegalovirus exposure and HLA in healthy donors. Assay used: immunoSEQ multiplex PCR; TCRdb lists only in-frame clones, some missing. The table shows roughly 170,000 clones, with 70% to 85% occurring only once. The material sequenced was PBMCs. The receptors were sampled from a man between 18 and 35 years old in good health and CMV-seronegative. The CDR3 runs from the conserved cysteine through the conserved F or W. Fields, in order: D gene, J gene, clone size, V gene, CDR3 DNA, CDR3 protein. D genes are given only for firm matches. Clone size, where shown, is once, few, many, or a class for clones that have expanded.

NA | TRBJ2-1 | NA | TRBV28 | TGTGCCAGCAGTCCACGGACTGGTTATTACAATGAGCAGTTCTTC | CASSPRTGYYNEQFF
NA | TRBJ2-1 | NA | TRBV27 | TGTGCCAGCAGTCCACGGGCGGAGACAGGCCAATACAATGAGCAGTTCTTC | CASSPRAETGQYNEQFF
NA | TRBJ2-3 | few | TRBV5-4 | TGTGCCAGCAGCCCGGGTGAGGATTTAGATACGCAGTATTTT | CASSPGEDLDTQYF
NA | TRBJ2-1 | once | TRBV19 | TGTGCCAGTAGGCGCGCGAATGAGCAGTTCTTC | CASRRANEQFF
TRBD1 | TRBJ2-7 | NA | TRBV28 | TGTGCCAGCAGTCTGATTTTCGGGACAGGGAACTCCTACGAGCAGTACTTC | CASSLIFGTGNSYEQYF
NA | TRBJ1-2 | NA | TRBV5-1 | TGCGCCAGCAGCACGGACAGTGGCTACACCTTC | CASSTDSGYTF
TRBD2 | TRBJ2-3 | NA | TRBV9 | TGTGCCAGCAGCGTGCTACTAGCGTCTAGCACAGATACGCAGTATTTT | CASSVLLASSTDTQYF
NA | TRBJ2-2 | NA | TRBV4-1 | TGCGCCAGCAGCCAAGAACCGAGAACCGGGGAGCTGTTTTTT | CASSQEPRTGELFF
NA | TRBJ1-2 | few | TRBV5-4 | TGTGCCAGCAGTTCCGGGGGAGGCTACACCTTC | CASSSGGGYTF
NA | TRBJ2-2 | NA | TRBV6-5 | TGTGCCAGCAGTTACCAAACCGGGGAGCTGTTTTTT | CASSYQTGELFF
NA | TRBJ1-1 | NA | TRBV29-1 | TGCAGCGTGTACAGGGACACTGAAGCTTTCTTT | CSVYRDTEAFF
NA | TRBJ2-3 | NA | TRBV7-6 | TGTGCCAGCAGCTTGGCAGGAAAAGGTGGTACGCAGTATTTT | CASSLAGKGGTQYF
NA | TRBJ2-3 | NA | TRBV10-3 | TGTGCCATCAGTTTTTCGGGAGATACGCAGTATTTT | CAISFSGDTQYF
TRBD1 | TRBJ1-2 | NA | TRBV6-6 | TGTGCCAGCAGACTCGGACAGGGGAACTATGGCTACACCTTC | CASRLGQGNYGYTF
TRBD2 | TRBJ2-7 | once | TRBV6-1 | TGTGCCAGCAGTGCCCTTAGCGGGAGCTCCTACGAGCAGTACTTC | CASSALSGSSYEQYF
NA | TRBJ2-3 | NA | TRBV5-1 | TGCGCCAGCAGCTTGACTGGGAGTTGGGCAGATACGCAGTATTTT | CASSLTGSWADTQYF
NA | TRBJ2-7 | NA | TRBV20-1 | TGCGGGGGCCCGGCGGCGTCCGAGCAGTACTTC | CGGPAASEQYF
NA | TRBJ1-1 | NA | TRBV10-3 | TGTGCCATCAGAAGAGGGAGGGGAATGAACACTGAAGCTTTCTTT | CAIRRGRGMNTEAFF
TRBD2 | TRBJ2-1 | NA | TRBV5-4 | TGTGCCAGCAGCGACGTCGGGACTAGCTACAATGAGCAGTTCTTC | CASSDVGTSYNEQFF
TRBD2 | TRBJ2-1 | NA | TRBV13 | TGTGCCAGCAGCTCCCCCCCACTAGCGGGGTCGTCCAATGAGCAGTTCTTC | CASSSPPLAGSSNEQFF
NA | TRBJ2-7 | NA | TRBV10-3 | TGTGCCATCAGCAAGGAGGGTCGGGAGCAGTACTTC | CAISKEGREQYF
NA | TRBJ1-1 | NA | TRBV5-4 | TGTGCCAGCAGTGCAGGGTGGGGCACTGAAGCTTTCTTT | CASSAGWGTEAFF
TRBD1 | TRBJ2-1 | NA | TRBV27 | TGTGCCAGCAGTTTACCGGGACAGTACAATGAGCAGTTCTTC | CASSLPGQYNEQFF
TRBD1 | TRBJ2-7 | NA | TRBV5-1 | TGCGCCAGCAGCTTGGCCCCCCCGGACAGGCTCGGTGGCGAGCAGTACTTC | CASSLAPPDRLGGEQYF
NA | TRBJ2-2 | NA | TRBV11-1 | TGTGCCAGCAGTCCCGACGGGATCGGGGAGCTGTTTTTT | CASSPDGIGELFF
NA | TRBJ2-3 | NA | TRBV5-1 | TGCGCCAGCAGCTTAACGGGGATGCCCACAGATACGCAGTATTTT | CASSLTGMPTDTQYF
TRBD1 | TRBJ2-5 | NA | TRBV9 | TGTGCCAGCAGCTCGTCCGGGACAGGGGAAGAGACCCAGTACTTC | CASSSSGTGEETQYF
NA | TRBJ2-7 | once | TRBV2 | TGTGCCAGCAGTGTACGACAGAGCTACGAGCAGTACTTC | CASSVRQSYEQYF
NA | TRBJ2-1 | NA | TRBV6-1 | TGTGCCAGCAGGGAAGTGGCTGGCTCCTACAATGAGCAGTTCTTC | CASREVAGSYNEQFF
NA | TRBJ2-1 | NA | TRBV11-2 | TGTGCCAGCAGCTTTCAGCGGGCGTCTTACAATGAGCAGTTCTTC | CASSFQRASYNEQFF
TRBD1 | TRBJ2-1 | NA | TRBV10-1 | TGCGCCAGCAGTGAAGGACAGGCAAACAATGAGCAGTTCTTC | CASSEGQANNEQFF
NA | TRBJ2-6 | few | TRBV7-9 | TGTGCCAGCAGCTTACGTCAGGCCGGCTCTGGGGCCAACGTCCTGACTTTC | CASSLRQAGSGANVLTF
NA | TRBJ2-1 | NA | TRBV4-2 | TGTGCCAGCAGACCTTCGGAGATGTACAATGAGCAGTTCTTC | CASRPSEMYNEQFF
TRBD1 | TRBJ1-1 | NA | TRBV18 | TGTGCCAGCTCACCGTTAAAAGGGTACCGGGACAGGGTTGGTACTGAAGCTTTCTTT | CASSPLKGYRDRVGTEAFF
TRBD1 | TRBJ2-2 | NA | TRBV5-5 | TGTGCCAGCAACGAACAGGGGCTCGGGGAGCTGTTTTTT | CASNEQGLGELFF
NA | TRBJ1-1 | NA | TRBV5-1 | TGCGCCAGCAGCCCTCGTCAGTTGGGGAGGGGGACTGAAGCTTTCTTT | CASSPRQLGRGTEAFF